The sequence of this T cell receptor beta chain was determined in a study of T cells in women clearing cervical HPV infection. Study as a whole: Controls' single incident HPV16 infection cleared within 12 months without precancer.

Comment on this clone: What it recognizes is unknown. The sequenced fragment ends 3 residues before the CDR3 boundary, so the rest is inferred from the germline J gene.

The CDR3 loop spans 14 amino acids. From germline, CDR1 is SQVTM and CDR2 ANQGSEA. V lost 2 bases to trimming and J lost 3 bases, with 12 bases between them. Dot-blot hybridization genotyped cervical HPV amplified with MY09/MY11 PCR. TCRdb's table, derived via immunoSEQ multiplex PCR, lists solely in-frame clones and lacks some. The sample table includes 40,000 to 55,000 clones. Whole-study results and caveats: Cases carried less TRBV6-7 than controls: around 0.11% versus 0.15%. CIN3+ cases had significantly higher TCR richness than controls; evenness did not differ.

The clonotype was recovered from a woman between 18 and 70 years old with a cervical HPV16 infection that either progressed to CIN3+ or cleared (not recorded which). Specimen: blood buffy coat. The rearrangement uses TRBV29-1 and TRBJ2-3; possible D gene TRBD1, 5 bases. CDR3 DNA, as far as it was read: TGCAGCGTTGAACTGGGGCTTGGAACAGATACG. Its translation: CSVELGLGTDT. The whole CDR3 is CSVELGLGTDTQYF.